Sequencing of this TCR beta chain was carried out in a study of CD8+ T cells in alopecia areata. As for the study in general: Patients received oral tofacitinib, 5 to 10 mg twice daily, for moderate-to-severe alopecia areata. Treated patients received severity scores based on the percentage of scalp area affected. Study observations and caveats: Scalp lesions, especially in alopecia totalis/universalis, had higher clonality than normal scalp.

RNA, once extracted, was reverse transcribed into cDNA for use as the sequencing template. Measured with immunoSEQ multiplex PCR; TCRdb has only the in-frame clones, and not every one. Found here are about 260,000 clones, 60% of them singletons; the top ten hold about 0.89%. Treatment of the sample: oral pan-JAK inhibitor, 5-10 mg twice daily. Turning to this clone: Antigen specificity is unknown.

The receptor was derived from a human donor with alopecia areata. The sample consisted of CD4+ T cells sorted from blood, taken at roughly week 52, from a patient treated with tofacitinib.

The CDR3: CASSPTGRGQAFF. CDR3 sequence (DNA): TGTGCCAGCAGCCCCACGGGACGGGGCCAAGCTTTCTTT. The chain employs TRBV9 and TRBJ1-1, with D possibly matching TRBD1 (5 bases). CDR3 length equals 13 residues. CDR1 and CDR2 from the germline V gene are SGDLS and YYNGEE. Between the trimmed V and J ends, which lost 4 bases and 9 bases, there was a span of 16 bases.